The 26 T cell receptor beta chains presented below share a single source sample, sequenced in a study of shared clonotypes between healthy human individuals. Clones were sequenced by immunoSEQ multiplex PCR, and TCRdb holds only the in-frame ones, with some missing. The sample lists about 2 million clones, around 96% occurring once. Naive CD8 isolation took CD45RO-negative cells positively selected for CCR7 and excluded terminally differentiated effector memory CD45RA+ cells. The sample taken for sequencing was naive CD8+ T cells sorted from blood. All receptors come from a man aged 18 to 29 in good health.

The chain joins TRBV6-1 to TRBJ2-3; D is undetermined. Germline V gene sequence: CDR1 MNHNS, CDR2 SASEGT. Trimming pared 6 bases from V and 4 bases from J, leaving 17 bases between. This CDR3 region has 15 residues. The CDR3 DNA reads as TGTGCCAGCAGCTCTCGTGGAGCATTCGCAGATACGCAGTATTTT. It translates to CASSSRGAFADTQYF.

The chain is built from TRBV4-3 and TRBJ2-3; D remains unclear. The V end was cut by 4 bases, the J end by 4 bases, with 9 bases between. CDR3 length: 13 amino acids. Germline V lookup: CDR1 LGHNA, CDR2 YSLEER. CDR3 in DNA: TGCGCCAGCAGCCGTAGCTTCGCAGATACGCAGTATTTT. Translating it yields CASSRSFADTQYF.

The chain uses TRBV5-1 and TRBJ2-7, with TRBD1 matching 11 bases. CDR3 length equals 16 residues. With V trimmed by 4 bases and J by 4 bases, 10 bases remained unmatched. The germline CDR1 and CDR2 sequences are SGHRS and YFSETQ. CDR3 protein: CASSPTIRDRGYEQYF. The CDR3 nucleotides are TGCGCCAGCAGCCCAACTATACGGGACAGGGGGTACGAGCAGTACTTC.

Written as DNA, the CDR3 is TGTGCCAGCAGTTTCGACGGAAGCCCTTCCTACGAGCAGTACTTC. Protein: CASSFDGSPSYEQYF. The V and J genes are TRBV7-9 and TRBJ2-7; D is unresolved. V was trimmed by 6 bases and J by 1 base, leaving 16 bases between them. This CDR3 has 15 amino acids. Germline V gene lookup returns CDR1 SEHNR and CDR2 FQNEAQ (reference sequence).

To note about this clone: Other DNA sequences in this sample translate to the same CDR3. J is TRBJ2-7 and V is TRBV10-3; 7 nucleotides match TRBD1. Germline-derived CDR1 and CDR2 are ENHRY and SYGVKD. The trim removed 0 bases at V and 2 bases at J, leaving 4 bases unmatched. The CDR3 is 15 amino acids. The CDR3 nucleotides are TGTGCCATCAGTGAGTCGGGCCAGGGGGCCTACGAGCAGTACTTC. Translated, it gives CAISESGQGAYEQYF.

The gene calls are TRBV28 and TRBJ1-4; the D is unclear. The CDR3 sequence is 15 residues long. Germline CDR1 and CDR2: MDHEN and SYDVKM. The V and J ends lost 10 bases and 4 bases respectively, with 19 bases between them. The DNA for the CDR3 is TGTGCCACCCAGGATCCCCGACGGATTAATGAAAAACTGTTTTTT. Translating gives CATQDPRRINEKLFF.

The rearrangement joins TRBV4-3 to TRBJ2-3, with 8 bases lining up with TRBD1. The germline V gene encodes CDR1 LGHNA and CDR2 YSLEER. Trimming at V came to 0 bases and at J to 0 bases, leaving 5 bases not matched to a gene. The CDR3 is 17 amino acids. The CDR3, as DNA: TGCGCCAGCAGCCAAGACCCGGGACAGGAAAGCACAGATACGCAGTATTTT. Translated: CASSQDPGQESTDTQYF.

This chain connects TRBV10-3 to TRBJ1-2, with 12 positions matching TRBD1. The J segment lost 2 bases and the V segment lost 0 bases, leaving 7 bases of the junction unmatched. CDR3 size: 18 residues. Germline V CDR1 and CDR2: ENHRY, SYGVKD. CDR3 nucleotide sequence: TGTGCCATCAGTGAGTCCCGCGGGACAGGGGGCACCAACTATGGCTACACCTTC. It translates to CAISESRGTGGTNYGYTF.

The chain's CDR3 is CASSSGQSQYF. CDR3 coding DNA: TGTGCCAGCAGCTCGGGACAGTCTCAGTACTTC. This rearrangement joins TRBV7-9 to TRBJ2-4; 7 bases line up with TRBD1. This CDR3 region has 11 residues. V was clipped by 4 bases and J by 12 bases; unmatched bases: 3. Looked up from germline, CDR1 is SEHNR and CDR2 is FQNEAQ (reference sequence).

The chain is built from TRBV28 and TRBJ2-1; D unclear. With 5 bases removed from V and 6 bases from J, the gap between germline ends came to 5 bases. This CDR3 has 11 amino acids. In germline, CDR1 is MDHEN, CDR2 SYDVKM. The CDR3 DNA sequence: TGTGCCAGCAGTGTTGTCAATGAGCAGTTCTTC. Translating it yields CASSVVNEQFF. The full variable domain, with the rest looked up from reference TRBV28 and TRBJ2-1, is DVKVTQSSRYLVKRTGEKVFLECVQDMDHENMFWYRQDPGLGLRLIYFSYDVKMKEKGDIPEGYSVSREKKERFSLILESASTNQTSMYLCASSVVNEQFFGPGTRLTVL.

The CDR3 DNA reads TGCAGCGTTGGGCACCAGGGTGAAGAAAAACTGTTTTTT. Encoded protein: CSVGHQGEEKLFF. The V gene is TRBV29-1, the J gene TRBJ1-4, with D perhaps matching TRBD1 (5 bases). Germline lookup yields CDR1 SQVTM and CDR2 ANQGSEA. The CDR3 has 13 residues. The V end lost 4 bases, the J end lost 8 bases, and 14 bases lay between the germline ends.

The CDR3 DNA reads TGCGCCAGCAGCGCCGACTCAAGCTCCTACAATGAGCAGTTCTTC. It specifies CASSADSSSYNEQFF. The V and J genes are TRBV5-1 and TRBJ2-1; no definite D call. V shed 4 bases and J shed 0 bases, with 11 bases lying between them. The germline V gene has CDR1 SGHRS and CDR2 YFSETQ. This CDR3 has 15 amino acids.

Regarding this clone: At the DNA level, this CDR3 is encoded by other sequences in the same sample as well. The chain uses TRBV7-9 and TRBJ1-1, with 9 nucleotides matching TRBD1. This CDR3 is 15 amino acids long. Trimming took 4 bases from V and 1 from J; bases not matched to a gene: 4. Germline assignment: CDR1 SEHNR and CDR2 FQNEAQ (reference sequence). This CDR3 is CASSSGQGTNTEAFF. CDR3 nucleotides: TGTGCCAGCAGCTCGGGACAGGGTACGAACACTGAAGCTTTCTTT. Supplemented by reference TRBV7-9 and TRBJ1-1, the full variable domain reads DTGVSQNPRHKITKRGQNVTFRCDPISEHNRLYWYRQTLGQGPEFLTYFQNEAQLEKSRLLSDRFSAERPKGSFSTLEIQRTEQGDSAMYLCASSSGQGTNTEAFFGQGTRLTVV.

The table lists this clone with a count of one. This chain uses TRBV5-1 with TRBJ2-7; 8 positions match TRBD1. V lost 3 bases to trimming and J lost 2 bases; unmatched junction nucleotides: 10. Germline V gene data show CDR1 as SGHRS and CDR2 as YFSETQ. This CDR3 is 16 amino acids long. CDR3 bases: TGCGCCAGCAGCTCGGTCGTTCAGGGGGCGCCCTACGAGCAGTACTTC. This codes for CASSSVVQGAPYEQYF.

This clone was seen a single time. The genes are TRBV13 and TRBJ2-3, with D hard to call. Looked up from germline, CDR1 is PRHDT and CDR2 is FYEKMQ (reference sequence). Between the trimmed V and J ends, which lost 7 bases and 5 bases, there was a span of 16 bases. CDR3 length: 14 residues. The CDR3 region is CASTHPSGEDTQYF. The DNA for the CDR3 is TGTGCCAGCACTCATCCGTCGGGCGAAGATACGCAGTATTTT.

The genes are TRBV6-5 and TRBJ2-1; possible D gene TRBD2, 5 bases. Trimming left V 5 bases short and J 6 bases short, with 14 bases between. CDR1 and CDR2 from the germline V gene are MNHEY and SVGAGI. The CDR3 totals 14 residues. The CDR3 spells CASSKHSLANEQFF. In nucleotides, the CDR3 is TGTGCCAGCAGTAAACATTCCCTAGCCAATGAGCAGTTCTTC.

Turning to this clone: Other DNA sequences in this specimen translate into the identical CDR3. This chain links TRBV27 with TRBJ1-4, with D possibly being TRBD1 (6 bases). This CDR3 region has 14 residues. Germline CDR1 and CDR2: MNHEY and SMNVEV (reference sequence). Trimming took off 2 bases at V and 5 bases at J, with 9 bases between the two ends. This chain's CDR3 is CASSLGQGNEKLFF. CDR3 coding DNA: TGTGCCAGCAGTTTAGGCCAGGGGAATGAAAAACTGTTTTTT.

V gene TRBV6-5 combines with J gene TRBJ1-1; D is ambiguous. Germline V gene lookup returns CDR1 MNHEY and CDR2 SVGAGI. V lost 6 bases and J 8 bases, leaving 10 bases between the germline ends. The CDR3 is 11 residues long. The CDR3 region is CASRVGFEAFF. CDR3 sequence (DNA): TGTGCCAGCAGAGTGGGGTTCGAAGCTTTCTTT.

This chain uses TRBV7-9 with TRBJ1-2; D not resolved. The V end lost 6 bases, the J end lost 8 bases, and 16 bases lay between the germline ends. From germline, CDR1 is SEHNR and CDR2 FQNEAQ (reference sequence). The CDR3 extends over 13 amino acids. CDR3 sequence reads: CASSYLTPVGYTF. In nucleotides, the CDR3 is TGTGCCAGCAGTTATCTTACTCCCGTCGGCTACACCTTC.

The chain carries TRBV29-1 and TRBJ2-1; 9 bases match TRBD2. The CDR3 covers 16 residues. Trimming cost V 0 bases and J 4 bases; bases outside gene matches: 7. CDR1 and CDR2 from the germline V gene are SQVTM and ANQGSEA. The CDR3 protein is CSVEDRPSGRYNEQFF. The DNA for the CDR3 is TGCAGCGTTGAAGATAGACCCAGCGGGAGGTACAATGAGCAGTTCTTC.

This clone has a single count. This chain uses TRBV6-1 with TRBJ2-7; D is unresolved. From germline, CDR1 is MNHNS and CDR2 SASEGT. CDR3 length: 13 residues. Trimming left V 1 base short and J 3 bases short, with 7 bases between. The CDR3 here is CASSEVAFYEQYF. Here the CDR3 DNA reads TGTGCCAGCAGTGAAGTCGCTTTCTACGAGCAGTACTTC.

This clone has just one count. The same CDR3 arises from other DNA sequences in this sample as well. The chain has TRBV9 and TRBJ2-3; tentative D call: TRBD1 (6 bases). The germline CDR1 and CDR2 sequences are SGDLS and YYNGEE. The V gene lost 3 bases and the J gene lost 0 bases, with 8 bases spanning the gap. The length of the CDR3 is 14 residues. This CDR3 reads CASSADRSTDTQYF. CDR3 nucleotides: TGTGCCAGCAGCGCGGACAGAAGCACAGATACGCAGTATTTT.

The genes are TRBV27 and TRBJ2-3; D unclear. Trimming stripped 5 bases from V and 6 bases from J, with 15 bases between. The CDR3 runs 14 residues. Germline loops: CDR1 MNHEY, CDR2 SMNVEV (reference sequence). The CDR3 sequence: CASSVVPVLDTQYF. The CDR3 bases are TGTGCCAGCAGTGTGGTCCCGGTTCTGGATACGCAGTATTTT.

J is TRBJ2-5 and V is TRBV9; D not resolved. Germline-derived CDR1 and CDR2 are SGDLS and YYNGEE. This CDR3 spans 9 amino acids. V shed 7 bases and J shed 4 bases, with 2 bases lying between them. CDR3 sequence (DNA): TGTGCCAGCGGAGAGACCCAGTACTTC. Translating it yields CASGETQYF.

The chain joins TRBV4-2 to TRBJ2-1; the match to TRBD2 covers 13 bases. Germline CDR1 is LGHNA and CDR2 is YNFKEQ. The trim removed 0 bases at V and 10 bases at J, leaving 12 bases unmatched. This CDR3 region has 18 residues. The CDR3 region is CASSQESLGLAGVGEQFF. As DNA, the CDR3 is TGTGCCAGCAGCCAAGAATCCCTAGGACTAGCGGGAGTCGGGGAGCAGTTCTTC.

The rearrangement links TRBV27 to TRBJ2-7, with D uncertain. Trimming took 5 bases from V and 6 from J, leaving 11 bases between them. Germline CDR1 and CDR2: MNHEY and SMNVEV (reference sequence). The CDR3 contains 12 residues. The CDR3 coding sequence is TGTGCCAGCAGTCTTTTGAGTGGCGAGCAGTACTTC. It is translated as CASSLLSGEQYF.